Presented here are 4 T cell receptor beta chains from one specimen sequenced in a study of T cell repertoires and leukemia-associated antigens. TCRdb re-derived calls from the 5' RACE reads in MiXCR, one entry per CDR3 protein. The data contain about 15,000 distinct CDR3 sequences, 39% of them singletons. These receptors' targets are unknown. The sequenced sample was CD3+ T cells sorted from blood and cultured. Every receptor here comes from a female donor in good health.

This clonotype has a count of ten or more. The rearrangement uses TRBV20-1 and TRBJ1-6; 10 bases map to TRBD1. CDR1 is DFQATT, CDR2 SNEGSKA, per germline (reference sequence). This CDR3 has 14 residues. The ends lost 6 bases at V and 10 bases at J; junction bases unmatched: 9. The CDR3 spells CSATGTGVGSPLHF. Here the CDR3 DNA reads TGCAGTGCAACCGGGACAGGGGTCGGATCACCCCTCCACTTT.

Remarks on this clonotype: A much larger clone lies one base from this, so it may be a read error. This chain uses TRBV20-1 with TRBJ2-7; TRBD1 matches at 11 bases. The CDR3 is 15 residues long. Germline CDR1 and CDR2: DFQATT and SNEGSKA (reference sequence). This chain's CDR3 is CSARYAGTGGYEQHF. The DNA for the CDR3 is TGCAGTGCTAGATATGCCGGGACAGGGGGGTACGAGCAGCACTTC.

The J gene is TRBJ2-7, the V gene TRBV7-2, with TRBD2 matching over 10 bases. Germline loops: CDR1 SGHTA, CDR2 FQGNSA. J lost 3 bases, V lost 3 bases, and 2 bases had no gene match. This CDR3 spans 14 amino acids. CDR3 amino acids: CASSFSGRLYEQYF. The CDR3 bases are TGTGCCAGCAGCTTTAGCGGGAGGCTCTACGAGCAGTACTTC.

This clonotype is classed as medium-sized (0.01 to 0.1%). This sequence joins TRBV5-1 and TRBJ1-1; TRBD1 matches at 7 bases. The V gene end was trimmed by 3 bases and the J gene end by 0 bases; junction bases not matched to a gene: 5. From germline, CDR1 is SGHRS and CDR2 YFSETQ. The CDR3 is 15 residues long. CDR3 amino acids: CASSWSTGMNTEAFF. CDR3 sequence (DNA): TGCGCCAGCAGCTGGTCGACAGGGATGAACACTGAAGCTTTCTTT.